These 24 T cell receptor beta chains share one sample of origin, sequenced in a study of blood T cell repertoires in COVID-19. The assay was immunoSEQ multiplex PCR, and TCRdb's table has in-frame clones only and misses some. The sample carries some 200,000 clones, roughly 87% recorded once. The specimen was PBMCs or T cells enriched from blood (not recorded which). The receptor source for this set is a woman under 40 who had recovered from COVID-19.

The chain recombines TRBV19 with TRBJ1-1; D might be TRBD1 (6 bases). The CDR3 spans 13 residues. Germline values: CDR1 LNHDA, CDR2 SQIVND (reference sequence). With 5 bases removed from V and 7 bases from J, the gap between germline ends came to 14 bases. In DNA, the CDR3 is TGTGCCAGTAGTTTAGTAGGGGGGGTTGAAGCTTTCTTT. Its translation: CASSLVGGVEAFF. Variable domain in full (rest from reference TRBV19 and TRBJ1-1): DGGITQSPKYLFRKEGQNVTLSCEQNLNHDAMYWYRQDPGQGLRLIYYSQIVNDFQKGDIAEGYSVSREKKESFPLTVTSAQKNPTAFYLCASSLVGGVEAFFGQGTRLTVV.

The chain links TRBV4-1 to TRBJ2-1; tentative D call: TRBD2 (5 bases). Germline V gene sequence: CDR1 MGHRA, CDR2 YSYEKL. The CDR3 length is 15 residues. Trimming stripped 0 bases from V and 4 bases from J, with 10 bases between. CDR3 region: CASSQEAPGYNEQFF. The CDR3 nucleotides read TGCGCCAGCAGCCAAGAAGCGCCGGGGTACAATGAGCAGTTCTTC.

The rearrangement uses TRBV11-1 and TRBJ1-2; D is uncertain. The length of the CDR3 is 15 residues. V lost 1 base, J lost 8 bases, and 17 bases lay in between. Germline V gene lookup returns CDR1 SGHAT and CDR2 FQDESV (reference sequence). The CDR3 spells CASSLVPDTRQGYTF. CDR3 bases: TGTGCCAGCAGCTTAGTCCCCGATACCCGACAAGGCTACACCTTC.

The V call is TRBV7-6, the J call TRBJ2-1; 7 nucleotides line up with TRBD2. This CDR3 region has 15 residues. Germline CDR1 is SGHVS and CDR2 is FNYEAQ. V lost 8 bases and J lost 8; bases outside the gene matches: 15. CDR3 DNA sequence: TGTGCCAGCGGGGGGGAGGGATTAATGGTCCATGAGCAGTTCTTC. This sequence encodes CASGGEGLMVHEQFF.

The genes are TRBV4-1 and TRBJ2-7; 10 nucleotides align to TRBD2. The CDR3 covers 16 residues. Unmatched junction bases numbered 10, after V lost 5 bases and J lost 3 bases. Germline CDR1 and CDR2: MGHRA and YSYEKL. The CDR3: CASSSSGSSGGYEQYF. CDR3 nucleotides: TGCGCCAGCAGCTCAAGCGGGTCTAGCGGGGGCTACGAGCAGTACTTC.

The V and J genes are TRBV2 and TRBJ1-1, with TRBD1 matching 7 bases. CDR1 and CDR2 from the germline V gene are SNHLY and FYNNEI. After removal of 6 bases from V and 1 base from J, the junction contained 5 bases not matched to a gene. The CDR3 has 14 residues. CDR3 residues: CASSSQGTNTEAFF. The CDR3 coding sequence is TGTGCCAGCAGCTCACAGGGGACGAACACTGAAGCTTTCTTT.

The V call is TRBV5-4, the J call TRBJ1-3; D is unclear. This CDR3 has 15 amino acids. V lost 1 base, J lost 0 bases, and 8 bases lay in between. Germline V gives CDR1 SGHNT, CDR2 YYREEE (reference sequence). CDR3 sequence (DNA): TGTGCCAGCAGCTTGCCGGGAATCTCTGGAAACACCATATATTTT. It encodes CASSLPGISGNTIYF.

CDR3: CASSLRTSGKDTQYF. In DNA form, the CDR3 reads TGTGCCAGCAGCCTGAGGACTAGCGGGAAAGATACGCAGTATTTT. This sequence joins TRBV13 and TRBJ2-3, with 12 bases that match TRBD2. The CDR3 is 15 residues long. The ends lost 5 bases at V and 5 bases at J; junction bases unmatched: 5. CDR1 and CDR2 (germline): PRHDT, FYEKMQ (reference sequence).

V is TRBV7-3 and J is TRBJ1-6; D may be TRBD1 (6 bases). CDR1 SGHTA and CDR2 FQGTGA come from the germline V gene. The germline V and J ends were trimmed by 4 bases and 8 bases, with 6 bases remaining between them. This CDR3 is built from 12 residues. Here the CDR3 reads CASSSGDSPLHF. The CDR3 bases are TGTGCCAGCAGCTCAGGGGATTCACCCCTCCACTTT.

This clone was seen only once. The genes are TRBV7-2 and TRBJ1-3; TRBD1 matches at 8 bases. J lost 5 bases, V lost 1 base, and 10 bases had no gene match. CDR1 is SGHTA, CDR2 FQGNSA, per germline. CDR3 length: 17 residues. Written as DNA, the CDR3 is TGTGCCAGCAGCTTAGGAGTGGCAGGGGGCTTGAGAAACACCATATATTTT. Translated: CASSLGVAGGLRNTIYF.

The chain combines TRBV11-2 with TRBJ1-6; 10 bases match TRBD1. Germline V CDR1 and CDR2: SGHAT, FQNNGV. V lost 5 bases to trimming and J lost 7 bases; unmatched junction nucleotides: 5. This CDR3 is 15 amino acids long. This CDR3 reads CASSRMGQGNSPLHF. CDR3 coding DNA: TGTGCCAGCAGCCGTATGGGACAGGGGAATTCACCCCTCCACTTT.

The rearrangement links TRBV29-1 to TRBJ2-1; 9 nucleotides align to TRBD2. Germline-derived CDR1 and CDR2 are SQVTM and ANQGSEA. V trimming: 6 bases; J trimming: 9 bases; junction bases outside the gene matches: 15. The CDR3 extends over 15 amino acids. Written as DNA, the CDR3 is TGCAGCGTGACCTCTGTCTGGCGGGGGGGCGGTGAGCAGTTCTTC. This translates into CSVTSVWRGGGEQFF.

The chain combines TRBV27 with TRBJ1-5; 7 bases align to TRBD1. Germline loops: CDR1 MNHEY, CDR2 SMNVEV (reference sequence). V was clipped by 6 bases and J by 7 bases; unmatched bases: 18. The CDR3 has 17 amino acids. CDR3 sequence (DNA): TGTGCCAGCAGCCGGAGTACTGTAGGGACAGCAAAACAGCCCCAGCATTTT. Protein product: CASSRSTVGTAKQPQHF.

CDR3 DNA: TGTGCCAGTAGTACTACAGGGGTAGTTGATGGAAACACCATATATTTT. It codes for CASSTTGVVDGNTIYF. This rearrangement joins TRBV19 to TRBJ1-3; 7 bases line up with TRBD1. This CDR3 is built from 16 residues. V shed 4 bases and J 3 bases; nucleotides not matched to a gene: 9. The germline CDR1 and CDR2 sequences are LNHDA and SQIVND (reference sequence).

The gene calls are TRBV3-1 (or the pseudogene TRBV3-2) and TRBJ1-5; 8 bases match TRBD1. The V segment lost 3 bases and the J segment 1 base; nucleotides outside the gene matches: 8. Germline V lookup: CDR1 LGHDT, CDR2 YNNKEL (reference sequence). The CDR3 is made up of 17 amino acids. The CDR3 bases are TGTGCCAGCAGCCATGGACAGGGTGGAGGAAGCAATCAGCCCCAGCATTTT. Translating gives CASSHGQGGGSNQPQHF.

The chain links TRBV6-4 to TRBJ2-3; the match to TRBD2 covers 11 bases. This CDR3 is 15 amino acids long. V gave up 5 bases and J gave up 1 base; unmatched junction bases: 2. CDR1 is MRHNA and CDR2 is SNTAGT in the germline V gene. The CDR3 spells CASSLTSGGTDTQYF. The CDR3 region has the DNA TGTGCCAGCAGTCTGACTAGCGGGGGCACAGATACGCAGTATTTT.

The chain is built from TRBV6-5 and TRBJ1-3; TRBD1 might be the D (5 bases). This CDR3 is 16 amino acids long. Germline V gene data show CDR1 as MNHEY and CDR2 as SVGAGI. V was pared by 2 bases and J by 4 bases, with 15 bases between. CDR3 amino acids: CASSYGAAGSGNTIYF. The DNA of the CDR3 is TGTGCCAGCAGTTACGGGGCAGCAGGTTCAGGAAACACCATATATTTT.

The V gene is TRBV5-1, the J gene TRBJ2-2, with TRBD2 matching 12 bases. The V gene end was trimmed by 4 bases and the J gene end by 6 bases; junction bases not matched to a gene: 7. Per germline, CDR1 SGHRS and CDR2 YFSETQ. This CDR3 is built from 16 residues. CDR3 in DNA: TGCGCCAGCAGCCCGCGGACTAGCGGGGTTTCCGGGGAGCTGTTTTTT. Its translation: CASSPRTSGVSGELFF.

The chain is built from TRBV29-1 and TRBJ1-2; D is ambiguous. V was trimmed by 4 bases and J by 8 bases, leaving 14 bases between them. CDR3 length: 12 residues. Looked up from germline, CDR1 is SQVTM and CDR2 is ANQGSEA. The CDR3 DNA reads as TGCAGCGTTGTTGGAGGGTTGGGAGGCTACACCTTC. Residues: CSVVGGLGGYTF.

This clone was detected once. The CDR3 sequence: CASTKTRRGEKLFF. DNA of the CDR3: TGTGCCAGCACCAAGACCCGACGGGGTGAAAAACTGTTTTTT. The V call is TRBV6-5, the J call TRBJ1-4; D is undetermined. CDR3 size: 14 residues. The germline V gene encodes CDR1 MNHEY and CDR2 SVGAGI. V was pared by 7 bases and J by 7 bases, with 16 bases between.

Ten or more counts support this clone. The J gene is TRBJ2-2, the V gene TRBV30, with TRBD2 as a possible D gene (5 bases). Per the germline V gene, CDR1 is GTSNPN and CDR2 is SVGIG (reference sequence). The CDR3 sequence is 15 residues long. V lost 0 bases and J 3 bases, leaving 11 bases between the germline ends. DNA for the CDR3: TGTGCCTGGAGTGTGTTTGTACTAGACACCGGGGAGCTGTTTTTT. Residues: CAWSVFVLDTGELFF.

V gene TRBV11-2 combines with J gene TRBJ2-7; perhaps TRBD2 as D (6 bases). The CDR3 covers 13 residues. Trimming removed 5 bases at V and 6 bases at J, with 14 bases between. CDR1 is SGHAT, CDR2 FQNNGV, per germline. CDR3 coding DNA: TGTGCCAGCAGCCCGACTAGTGTCGGCGAGCAGTACTTC. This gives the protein CASSPTSVGEQYF.

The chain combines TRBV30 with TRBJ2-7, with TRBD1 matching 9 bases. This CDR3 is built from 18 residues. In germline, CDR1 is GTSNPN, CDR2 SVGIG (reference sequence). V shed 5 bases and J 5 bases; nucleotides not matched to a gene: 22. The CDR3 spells CAWGGTYYTGGINNEQYF. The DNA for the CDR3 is TGTGCCTGGGGTGGGACTTATTATACAGGGGGCATTAACAACGAGCAGTACTTC.

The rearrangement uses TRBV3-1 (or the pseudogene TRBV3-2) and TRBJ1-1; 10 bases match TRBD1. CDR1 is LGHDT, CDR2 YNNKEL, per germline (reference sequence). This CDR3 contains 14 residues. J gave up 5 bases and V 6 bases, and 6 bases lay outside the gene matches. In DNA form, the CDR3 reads TGTGCCAGCAGGAGGGGGACAGGGGAAACTGAAGCTTTCTTT. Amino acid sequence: CASRRGTGETEAFF.